This T cell receptor (beta chain) stems from a study of T cells in Graves' hyperthyroidism and ophthalmopathy. Notes on the study in general: Ophthalmopathy and stable hyperthyroidism were told apart by a 13 V-J model.

V was pared by 6 bases and J by 1 base, with 22 bases between. There are 18 residues in the CDR3. Looked up from germline, CDR1 is MNHNS and CDR2 is SASEGT. This clonotype was picked up many times. As yet, its antigen is unknown. From RNA transcripts, TCR beta CDR3 regions were amplified. The HTBI primer set served for first-round RT-PCR of the TCR CDR3. TCRdb fed the multiplex PCR reads into MiXCR, producing one record per CDR3 protein. The data show fewer than 450,000 distinct CDR3 sequences, about 17% seen once. Newly diagnosed hyperthyroidism patients aged 18 to 65 years had disease lasting under 2 months.

Input material: blood. The TCR sequence derives from a woman under 40 with Graves' hyperthyroidism that later progressed to Graves' ophthalmopathy. The gene calls are TRBV6-1 and TRBJ2-4, with D possibly TRBD1 on 6 matching bases. The CDR3: CASRGMIRGGQAKNIQYF. In DNA, the CDR3 is TGTGCCAGCAGGGGAATGATTCGTGGGGGCCAGGCCAAAAACATTCAGTACTTC.